This T cell receptor beta chain is drawn from a study of blood T cells in healthy people across ages. Study observations and caveats: Per million T cells, TCR beta diversity dropped about linearly as age rose.

Peripheral blood, roughly 9.3 milliliters per donor, was collected. A sample-barcoded 5' primer and a J-beta primer mix were used in a second PCR of roughly 6 to 11 cycles. Unique molecular identifiers of 12 random nucleotides labeled each cDNA. Each CDR3 protein gets one entry after TCRdb re-called the 5' RACE reads with MiXCR. This repertoire shows roughly 1.7 million distinct CDR3 sequences, 30% to 35% found once; its top ten account for over 9%. As concerns this clonotype: Its antigen is unidentified.

This clonotype originated in a woman in her 30s in good health. What was sequenced was blood.

CDR3 protein: CASSLDASRAGNNEQFF. The CDR3 DNA follows: TGTGCCAGCAGCTTAGATGCTAGCAGAGCCGGGAACAATGAGCAGTTCTTC. The chain is built from TRBV11-2 and TRBJ2-1; a weak D match, TRBD2 (5 bases). With 0 bases removed from V and 5 bases from J, the gap between germline ends came to 17 bases. The CDR3 runs to 17 residues. Germline CDR1 SGHAT, CDR2 FQNNGV.